Below are 22 T cell receptor beta chains sequenced from a single sample in a study of T cell changes during pregnancy in multiple sclerosis. Only in-frame clones appear in the TCRdb table, and some are missing; sequencing was by immunoSEQ multiplex PCR. The top ten clones hold just over 0.4% of a sample with about 36,000 clones, just over 90% of them seen once. Sample: CD4+ T cells from peripheral blood mononuclear cells, taken in the first trimester of pregnancy. The receptors stem from a female donor with multiple sclerosis, enrolled in a pregnancy study.

The chain links TRBV9 to TRBJ2-1; perhaps TRBD2 as D (6 bases). CDR3 length: 15 residues. Trimming cost V 0 bases and J 6 bases, with 13 bases left between them. Germline lookup yields CDR1 SGDLS and CDR2 YYNGEE. CDR3 protein: CASSVGGDGTNEQFF. The CDR3 DNA is TGTGCCAGCAGCGTAGGCGGGGACGGGACCAATGAGCAGTTCTTC.

CDR3 loop: CASSLGDRSTDTQYF. For the CDR3, the DNA is TGTGCCAGCAGCTTAGGGGACAGAAGCACAGATACGCAGTATTTT. This chain uses TRBV11-3 with TRBJ2-3, with 7 bases identical to TRBD1. The length of the CDR3 is 15 residues. In germline, CDR1 is SGHNT, CDR2 YENEEA. The trim removed 1 base at V and 0 bases at J, leaving 1 base unmatched.

V is TRBV6-5 and J is TRBJ1-1, with TRBD1 matching 7 bases. The germline CDR1 and CDR2 sequences are MNHEY and SVGAGI. This CDR3 has 14 amino acids. The junction had 6 bases not matched to a gene; V was cut back by 0 bases and J by 8 bases. The DNA for the CDR3 is TGTGCCAGCAGTTACTCTTGGTCGGGACAGGAAGCTTTCTTT. Protein product: CASSYSWSGQEAFF.

The chain is built from TRBV28 and TRBJ1-2, with TRBD1 matching 8 bases. The V segment lost 2 bases and the J segment 5 bases; nucleotides outside the gene matches: 4. Germline CDR1 and CDR2: MDHEN and SYDVKM. The CDR3 length is 14 residues. The CDR3 region is CASSLQGALYGYTF. In nucleotides, the CDR3 is TGTGCCAGCAGTTTACAGGGGGCGTTGTATGGCTACACCTTC.

This clone was seen a single time. The V and J genes are TRBV7-9 and TRBJ1-2; a weak D match, TRBD1 (6 bases). V lost 6 bases to trimming and J lost 2 bases, with 13 bases between them. CDR3 length: 14 residues. Germline V gives CDR1 SEHNR, CDR2 FQNEAQ (reference sequence). In DNA form, the CDR3 reads TGTGCCAGCAGGCTGATAAGGGGGAACTATGGCTACACCTTC. It yields the protein CASRLIRGNYGYTF.

The CDR3 nucleotides read TGTGCCAGTAGTGATATTCTCTATAGCAATCAGCCCCAGCATTTT. Translated: CASSDILYSNQPQHF. V gene TRBV19 combines with J gene TRBJ1-5; D not certain. V was pared by 5 bases and J by 0 bases, with 11 bases between. The germline V gene encodes CDR1 LNHDA and CDR2 SQIVND (reference sequence). CDR3 length: 15 residues. Filled out from reference TRBV19 and TRBJ1-5, the complete variable domain reads DGGITQSPKYLFRKEGQNVTLSCEQNLNHDAMYWYRQDPGQGLRLIYYSQIVNDFQKGDIAEGYSVSREKKESFPLTVTSAQKNPTAFYLCASSDILYSNQPQHFGDGTRLSIL.

This chain connects TRBV6-1 to TRBJ1-4; maybe TRBD1 (6 bases). Trimming shortened V by 8 bases and J by 8 bases, and 12 bases separated the two germline ends. The germline V gene encodes CDR1 MNHNS and CDR2 SASEGT. CDR3 length: 12 residues. The CDR3 DNA sequence: TGTGCCAGCTACAGGGCCGGAGAAAAACTGTTTTTT. As protein: CASYRAGEKLFF.

This clone occurred a few times. The genes are TRBV11-2 and TRBJ1-2, with 8 bases identical to TRBD1. This CDR3 comprises 15 residues. The trim removed 5 bases at V and 7 bases at J, leaving 12 bases unmatched. Germline V gene sequence: CDR1 SGHAT, CDR2 FQNNGV. In DNA form, the CDR3 reads TGTGCCAGCAGCCCCCTCAGGGGGCGCAGAGCTGGCTACACCTTC. Translated, it gives CASSPLRGRRAGYTF.

J is TRBJ1-1 and V is TRBV2; 7 positions match TRBD1. Germline V gene data show CDR1 as SNHLY and CDR2 as FYNNEI. The J segment lost 1 base and the V segment lost 6 bases, leaving 5 bases of the junction unmatched. The CDR3 extends over 14 amino acids. The CDR3: CASSRDSQNTEAFF. The CDR3 DNA follows: TGTGCCAGCAGCCGGGACAGCCAGAACACTGAAGCTTTCTTT.

The V call is TRBV7-7, the J call TRBJ2-5; TRBD2 matches at 13 bases. The CDR3 extends over 16 amino acids. CDR1 is SSHAT, CDR2 FNYEAQ, per germline (reference sequence). The V gene end was trimmed by 3 bases and the J gene end by 1 base; junction bases not matched to a gene: 2. The CDR3 reads CASSLTSGGLQETQYF. The CDR3 DNA is TGTGCCAGCAGCTTGACTAGCGGGGGGCTCCAAGAGACCCAGTACTTC.

V is TRBV5-1 and J is TRBJ1-1, with D perhaps TRBD1 (5 bases). Trimming removed 2 bases from V and 5 bases from J, with 19 bases in between. Germline V CDR1 and CDR2: SGHRS, YFSETQ. The CDR3 has 16 amino acids. CDR3 sequence reads: CASSFWPGRGGTEAFF. CDR3 sequence (DNA): TGCGCCAGCAGCTTCTGGCCAGGGAGGGGTGGGACTGAAGCTTTCTTT.

The chain recombines TRBV29-1 with TRBJ1-1, with D hard to call. CDR3 size: 15 residues. Germline V CDR1 and CDR2: SQVTM, ANQGSEA. Trimming took off 4 bases at V and 0 bases at J, with 15 bases between the two ends. The CDR3 region is CSVVKGGGMNTEAFF. The CDR3 DNA reads TGCAGCGTTGTGAAGGGCGGAGGCATGAACACTGAAGCTTTCTTT.

The J gene is TRBJ1-1, the V gene TRBV4-2, with 9 bases lining up with TRBD1. Germline V CDR1 and CDR2: LGHNA, YNFKEQ. V dropped 1 base and J dropped 4; count of bases not matched to a gene: 4. This CDR3 has 15 residues. CDR3 sequence (DNA): TGTGCCAGCAGCCAAGCACAGGGGGCGGTCACTGAAGCTTTCTTT. It specifies CASSQAQGAVTEAFF.

This chain joins TRBV7-9 and TRBJ2-1; D possibly corresponds to TRBD1 (5 bases). V shed 4 bases and J shed 9 bases, with 19 bases lying between them. The CDR3 runs 15 residues. The V gene's germline CDR1 is SEHNR and CDR2 FQNEAQ (reference sequence). The CDR3 sequence: CASSSQGLSVGEQFF. The CDR3 nucleotides are TGTGCCAGCAGCTCCCAGGGCCTTTCGGTTGGTGAGCAGTTCTTC.

This chain uses TRBV25-1 with TRBJ1-1; TRBD1 matches at 7 bases. V shed 3 bases and J 2 bases; nucleotides not matched to a gene: 6. Germline V gene sequence: CDR1 MGHDK, CDR2 SYGVNS. The CDR3 is made up of 15 amino acids. The CDR3, as DNA: TGTGCCAGCAGTGATAAAGGGGGCTATAACACTGAAGCTTTCTTT. Protein: CASSDKGGYNTEAFF.

A single count supports this clone. V gene TRBV19 combines with J gene TRBJ1-2; 9 bases line up with TRBD1. The CDR3 consists of 16 residues. Germline V gene sequence: CDR1 LNHDA, CDR2 SQIVND (reference sequence). V gave up 5 bases and J gave up 4 bases; unmatched junction bases: 11. Here the CDR3 DNA reads TGTGCCAGTAGTCCTCTCACAGGGGGCGTAGGCTATGGCTACACCTTC. This gives the protein CASSPLTGGVGYGYTF.

This chain connects TRBV18 to TRBJ2-1, with a tentative D call TRBD2 (6 bases). V shed 0 bases and J shed 5 bases, with 11 bases lying between them. Germline V gives CDR1 KGHSH, CDR2 LQKENI. The CDR3 has 15 amino acids. The CDR3 protein is CASSPPSGPNNEQFF. CDR3 bases: TGTGCCAGCTCACCACCTAGCGGCCCTAACAATGAGCAGTTCTTC.

The table lists this clone with a count of one. The chain links TRBV7-2 to TRBJ2-3; 10 positions agree with TRBD2. The length of the CDR3 is 16 residues. The V and J ends lost 1 base and 5 bases, in that order; junction bases with no gene match: 6. Germline V gene lookup returns CDR1 SGHTA and CDR2 FQGNSA. CDR3 in amino acids: CASSLERGGRGDTQYF. As DNA, the CDR3 is TGTGCCAGCAGCTTAGAGCGGGGGGGCCGAGGAGATACGCAGTATTTT.

This clone was seen only once. V and J are TRBV7-9 and TRBJ1-4; 10 bases are shared with TRBD1. This CDR3 is 16 amino acids long. Germline lookup yields CDR1 SEHNR and CDR2 FQNEAQ (reference sequence). The V segment lost 5 bases and the J segment 7 bases; nucleotides outside the gene matches: 10. DNA of the CDR3: TGTGCCAGCAGCCGCCAACTGACAGGGGGCACTGAAAAACTGTTTTTT. It specifies CASSRQLTGGTEKLFF.

The chain employs TRBV5-1 and TRBJ1-1; 7 positions match TRBD1. Germline CDR1 reads SGHRS; CDR2 reads YFSETQ. V shed 4 bases, J shed 3 bases, and the junction held 6 bases outside the gene matches. CDR3 length: 14 amino acids. DNA for the CDR3: TGCGCCAGCAGCACCCCAGGGGGGCACACTGAAGCTTTCTTT. Translated: CASSTPGGHTEAFF.

V gene TRBV5-1 combines with J gene TRBJ2-1; D is unclear. This CDR3 has 15 residues. Germline-derived CDR1 and CDR2 are SGHRS and YFSETQ. The V end was cut by 1 base, the J end by 0 bases, with 8 bases between. In DNA form, the CDR3 reads TGCGCCAGCAGCTTGACGGTTCTCTCCTACAATGAGCAGTTCTTC. Amino acids: CASSLTVLSYNEQFF.

J is TRBJ2-7 and V is TRBV27, with 10 bases that match TRBD1. After removal of 6 bases from V and 4 bases from J, the junction contained 9 bases not matched to a gene. The length of the CDR3 is 15 residues. CDR1 MNHEY and CDR2 SMNVEV come from the germline V gene (reference sequence). Written as DNA, the CDR3 is TGTGCCAGCAGCCGACCCGGGACAGGGGAATACGAGCAGTACTTC. This gives the protein CASSRPGTGEYEQYF.